The 8 T cell receptor beta chains in this list originate from one sample, sequenced in a study of T cell responses to AZD1222 COVID-19 vaccine (dated by TCRdb to about 2021). Library generation was performed with the immunoSEQ multiplex PCR assay. TCRdb stores this immuneACCESS table with in-frame sequences only. Part of the clones is absent; in the studies checked, under half of the shortfall reflects unresolved V genes, and no reason is known for the rest. Within this sample are 150,000 to 200,000 clones, with about 92% of them counted one time only. The ten largest clones add up to about 9.4% of the sample. The time point label corresponds to: baseline before first vaccination. Sequencing used peripheral blood, obtained on day 0 of AZD1222 vaccination. The receptors stem from an adult in good health.

V is TRBV2 and J is TRBJ1-1, with a weak D call TRBD1 (6 bases). Germline values: CDR1 SNHLY, CDR2 FYNNEI. V lost 5 bases to trimming and J lost 3 bases, with 19 bases between them. CDR3 length: 16 amino acids. The CDR3 sequence: CASSTGTPTLDTEAFF. As DNA, the CDR3 is TGTGCCAGCAGTACAGGGACCCCGACCCTCGACACTGAAGCTTTCTTT.

The genes are TRBV19 and TRBJ1-2, with 7 bases identical to TRBD1. This CDR3 is 14 amino acids long. Losses at the gene ends were 3 bases for V and 7 bases for J; bases not matched to a gene: 8. Germline V gives CDR1 LNHDA, CDR2 SQIVND (reference sequence). Written as DNA, the CDR3 is TGTGCCAGTAGTATGGGACAGAAGGTAGGTGGCTACACCTTC. Translating gives CASSMGQKVGGYTF. The entire variable domain, with the rest obtained from reference TRBV19 and TRBJ1-2, is as follows: DGGITQSPKYLFRKEGQNVTLSCEQNLNHDAMYWYRQDPGQGLRLIYYSQIVNDFQKGDIAEGYSVSREKKESFPLTVTSAQKNPTAFYLCASSMGQKVGGYTFGSGTRLTVV.

This rearrangement joins TRBV9 to TRBJ2-1, with TRBD2 matching over 12 bases. CDR3 size: 18 residues. V was pared by 4 bases and J by 12 bases, with 20 bases of the junction left unmatched. Germline values: CDR1 SGDLS, CDR2 YYNGEE. This CDR3 reads CASSPKNPLTSGGPPQFF. CDR3 nucleotides: TGTGCCAGCAGCCCCAAGAACCCCTTGACTAGCGGGGGCCCGCCGCAGTTCTTC.

This clone was observed a few times. V gene TRBV25-1 combines with J gene TRBJ1-6; perhaps TRBD1 as D (6 bases). Germline V CDR1 and CDR2: MGHDK, SYGVNS. Trimming left V 4 bases short and J 5 bases short, with 18 bases between. This CDR3 spans 17 amino acids. The CDR3 is CASSVGRTASHNSPLHF. CDR3 DNA sequence: TGTGCCAGCAGTGTTGGGAGGACAGCTAGTCATAATTCACCCCTCCACTTT. Combining the CDR3 with reference TRBV25-1 and TRBJ1-6 gives the whole variable domain EADIYQTPRYLVIGTGKKITLECSQTMGHDKMYWYQQDPGMELHLIHYSYGVNSTEKGDLSSESTVSRIRTEHFPLTLESARPSHTSQYLCASSVGRTASHNSPLHFGNGTRLTVT.

The J gene is TRBJ2-7, the V gene TRBV27; 9 bases match TRBD2. The CDR3 is 13 amino acids. The germline V gene has CDR1 MNHEY and CDR2 SMNVEV (reference sequence). The V segment lost 6 bases and the J segment 6 bases; nucleotides outside the gene matches: 6. CDR3 loop: CASSTGLATEQYF. The CDR3 DNA follows: TGTGCCAGCAGCACGGGACTAGCAACCGAGCAGTACTTC.

The sample holds one count of this clone. The CDR3 loop reads CASRTSPGFTYNEQFF. The CDR3 DNA reads TGTGCCAGCAGGACATCTCCAGGGTTTACCTACAATGAGCAGTTCTTC. The rearrangement joins TRBV28 to TRBJ2-1; D perhaps matches TRBD1 (5 bases). The CDR3 totals 16 residues. Trimming left V 6 bases short and J 2 bases short, with 17 bases between. The germline V gene has CDR1 MDHEN and CDR2 SYDVKM.

The CDR3 reads CASISGGRSYTF. Here the CDR3 DNA reads TGTGCCAGCATTTCAGGGGGTAGGAGCTACACCTTC. This chain joins TRBV28 and TRBJ1-2, with 7 bases lining up with TRBD1. The CDR3 extends over 12 amino acids. CDR1 is MDHEN and CDR2 is SYDVKM in the germline V gene. V trimming: 7 bases; J trimming: 9 bases; junction bases outside the gene matches: 8.

This chain links TRBV15 with TRBJ2-5, with D maybe TRBD2 (5 bases). Trimming shortened V by 8 bases and J by 4 bases, and 17 bases separated the two germline ends. Germline CDR1 LNHNV, CDR2 YYDKDF (reference sequence). CDR3 length equals 14 residues. The CDR3 region has the DNA TGTGCCACCGGACGGGGTAGGAGTCGAGAGACCCAGTACTTC. Protein product: CATGRGRSRETQYF.